This is a list of T cell receptor beta chains from one sample in a study of regulatory dendritic cells for organ transplantation. For these receptors, no antigen is known. The assay was immunoSEQ multiplex PCR, and TCRdb's table has in-frame clones only and misses some. The sample carries over 10,000 clones, around two thirds recorded once. The specimen was naive CD8+ T cells from blood cultured with dendritic cells. These TCRs come from a human donor in good health. Each CDR3 is given with its conserved first and last residue. The order of the fields is CDR3 protein, CDR3 DNA, V gene, D gene, J gene, clone size. D genes are given only for firm matches. Some rows mark clone size as missing; the rest say once, few, many or name a class of expanded clone.

CDR3 protein: CASSWPTGENTEAFF
CDR3 DNA: TGCGCCAGCAGCTGGCCTACAGGGGAAAACACTGAAGCTTTCTTT
V gene: TRBV5-1
D gene: TRBD1
J gene: TRBJ1-1
clone size: NA

CDR3 protein: CASSQDTGGGYEQYF
CDR3 DNA: TGCGCCAGCAGCCAAGACACAGGGGGTGGGTACGAGCAGTACTTC
V gene: TRBV4-1
D gene: TRBD1
J gene: TRBJ2-7
clone size: once

CDR3 protein: CAISPSGGFNEQFF
CDR3 DNA: TGTGCCATCAGTCCTAGCGGGGGGTTCAATGAGCAGTTCTTC
V gene: TRBV10-3
D gene: TRBD2
J gene: TRBJ2-1
clone size: NA

CDR3 protein: CASYQVPGELFF
CDR3 DNA: TGTGCCAGTTATCAGGTGCCCGGGGAGCTGTTTTTT
V gene: TRBV19
D gene: NA
J gene: TRBJ2-2
clone size: few

CDR3 protein: CASKAGGLTEAFF
CDR3 DNA: TGTGCCAGCAAAGCAGGGGGGTTGACTGAAGCTTTCTTT
V gene: TRBV27
D gene: TRBD1
J gene: TRBJ1-1
clone size: NA

CDR3 protein: CASRDHPGEKLFF
CDR3 DNA: TGTGCCTCCAGGGATCACCCCGGGGAAAAACTGTTTTTT
V gene: TRBV19
D gene: NA
J gene: TRBJ1-4
clone size: NA

CDR3 protein: CASSQGRVGNQPQHF
CDR3 DNA: TGCGCCAGCAGCCAAGGCAGGGTGGGCAATCAGCCCCAGCATTTT
V gene: TRBV4-1
D gene: NA
J gene: TRBJ1-5
clone size: NA

CDR3 protein: CASSLETPPDYGYTF
CDR3 DNA: TGTGCCAGCAGCTTGGAGACTCCCCCCGACTATGGCTACACCTTC
V gene: TRBV5-4
D gene: NA
J gene: TRBJ1-2
clone size: medium-sized

CDR3 protein: CASSYDGTFGQPQHF
CDR3 DNA: TGTGCCAGCAGTTACGACGGGACATTCGGTCAGCCCCAGCATTTT
V gene: TRBV27
D gene: NA
J gene: TRBJ1-5
clone size: NA

CDR3 protein: CASTGRRHLANTGELFF
CDR3 DNA: TGCGCCAGCACTGGCCGCCGACACCTCGCGAACACCGGGGAGCTGTTTTTT
V gene: TRBV10-1
D gene: NA
J gene: TRBJ2-2
clone size: NA

CDR3 protein: CASSVPTGYYNEQFF
CDR3 DNA: TGTGCCAGCAGCGTCCCGACAGGGTACTACAATGAGCAGTTCTTC
V gene: TRBV9
D gene: TRBD1
J gene: TRBJ2-1
clone size: few

CDR3 protein: CASSQVPPLEAVYGYTF
CDR3 DNA: TGCGCCAGCAGCCAAGTCCCCCCGTTGGAGGCAGTCTATGGCTACACCTTC
V gene: TRBV4-1
D gene: NA
J gene: TRBJ1-2
clone size: few

CDR3 protein: CASTRRGGTYEQYF
CDR3 DNA: TGTGCCAGCACCCGAAGGGGAGGAACCTACGAGCAGTACTTC
V gene: TRBV5-4
D gene: NA
J gene: TRBJ2-7
clone size: few

CDR3 protein: CASSPDSDGYTF
CDR3 DNA: TGTGCCAGCAGTCCGGACAGTGATGGCTACACCTTC
V gene: TRBV6-6
D gene: NA
J gene: TRBJ1-2
clone size: NA

CDR3 protein: CASSLDRGGEQFF
CDR3 DNA: TGTGCCAGCAGCTTAGATCGGGGAGGTGAGCAGTTCTTC
V gene: TRBV11-2
D gene: NA
J gene: TRBJ2-1
clone size: NA

CDR3 protein: CAISELLGEDYGYTF
CDR3 DNA: TGTGCCATCAGTGAGCTTTTAGGGGAGGACTATGGCTACACCTTC
V gene: TRBV10-3
D gene: NA
J gene: TRBJ1-2
clone size: NA

CDR3 protein: CASSPIGRRRETQYF
CDR3 DNA: TGTGCCAGCAGTCCGATAGGAAGGAGGCGGGAGACCCAGTACTTC
V gene: TRBV27
D gene: NA
J gene: TRBJ2-5
clone size: NA

CDR3 protein: CASSLSGDEAFF
CDR3 DNA: TGTGCCAGCAGCCTTTCAGGTGATGAAGCTTTCTTT
V gene: TRBV4-2
D gene: NA
J gene: TRBJ1-1
clone size: few

CDR3 protein: CASRTGARSPLHF
CDR3 DNA: TGTGCCAGCAGGACAGGGGCCAGGTCACCCCTCCACTTT
V gene: TRBV25-1
D gene: TRBD1
J gene: TRBJ1-6
clone size: few

CDR3 protein: CASSPGGGGEKLFF
CDR3 DNA: TGCGCCAGCAGTCCCGGGGGGGGAGGTGAAAAACTGTTTTTT
V gene: TRBV10-1
D gene: NA
J gene: TRBJ1-4
clone size: NA

CDR3 protein: CASSPIPPSSENTEAFF
CDR3 DNA: TGTGCCAGCAGCCCCATTCCGCCCTCCAGTGAGAACACTGAAGCTTTCTTT
V gene: TRBV4-2
D gene: NA
J gene: TRBJ1-1
clone size: few

CDR3 protein: CASSKMLTSGGSSGGQETQYF
CDR3 DNA: TGTGCCAGCAGCAAAATGTTGACTAGCGGGGGGTCCTCAGGAGGACAAGAGACCCAGTACTTC
V gene: TRBV21-1
D gene: NA
J gene: TRBJ2-5
clone size: NA

CDR3 protein: CASSLAWTGGSYGYTF
CDR3 DNA: TGTGCCAGCAGCTTAGCCTGGACAGGGGGATCCTATGGCTACACCTTC
V gene: TRBV11-1
D gene: TRBD1
J gene: TRBJ1-2
clone size: NA

CDR3 protein: CASSLFRGQGKNNEQFF
CDR3 DNA: TGTGCCAGCAGCTTATTTCGGGGACAGGGCAAAAACAATGAGCAGTTCTTC
V gene: TRBV11-2
D gene: TRBD1
J gene: TRBJ2-1
clone size: NA

CDR3 protein: CARPKGHTISTEAFF
CDR3 DNA: TGTGCCAGACCCAAAGGACATACGATCAGCACTGAAGCTTTCTTT
V gene: TRBV11-1
D gene: NA
J gene: TRBJ1-1
clone size: NA

CDR3 protein: CASSSYEGGELFF
CDR3 DNA: TGTGCCAGCAGTTCTTACGAGGGAGGGGAGCTGTTTTTT
V gene: TRBV27
D gene: NA
J gene: TRBJ2-2
clone size: few

CDR3 protein: CASIGGGPYNEQFF
CDR3 DNA: TGTGCCTCGATCGGGGGGGGCCCCTACAATGAGCAGTTCTTC
V gene: TRBV7-8
D gene: TRBD2
J gene: TRBJ2-1
clone size: NA

CDR3 protein: CASSQDLGAGGLDTQYF
CDR3 DNA: TGTGCCAGCAGCCAAGATTTGGGAGCGGGGGGGCTGGATACGCAGTATTTT
V gene: TRBV14
D gene: TRBD2
J gene: TRBJ2-3
clone size: few

CDR3 protein: CASSGGGVVGELFF
CDR3 DNA: TGTGCCAGCAGTGGGGGGGGCGTGGTCGGGGAGCTGTTTTTT
V gene: TRBV9
D gene: NA
J gene: TRBJ2-2
clone size: NA

CDR3 protein: CASSVGGRTEAFF
CDR3 DNA: TGTGCCAGCAGCGTCGGAGGGAGGACTGAAGCTTTCTTT
V gene: TRBV9
D gene: NA
J gene: TRBJ1-1
clone size: NA

CDR3 protein: CAISDRDRDTEAFF
CDR3 DNA: TGTGCCATCAGTGACCGGGACAGGGACACTGAAGCTTTCTTT
V gene: TRBV10-3
D gene: TRBD1
J gene: TRBJ1-1
clone size: NA

CDR3 protein: CASSFLDWTGVTGELFF
CDR3 DNA: TGTGCCAGCAGCTTCTTGGACTGGACAGGGGTCACCGGGGAGCTGTTTTTT
V gene: TRBV11-1
D gene: TRBD1
J gene: TRBJ2-2
clone size: NA

CDR3 protein: CASSIRDTYNSPLHF
CDR3 DNA: TGTGCCAGCAGCATCCGGGACACCTATAATTCACCCCTCCACTTT
V gene: TRBV5-4
D gene: NA
J gene: TRBJ1-6
clone size: NA

CDR3 protein: CSGRGSHEQFF
CDR3 DNA: TGCAGCGGCAGGGGTAGCCATGAGCAGTTCTTC
V gene: TRBV29-1
D gene: NA
J gene: TRBJ2-1
clone size: NA

CDR3 protein: CASSQSTEPGNTIYF
CDR3 DNA: TGTGCCAGCAGCCAGTCGACAGAGCCTGGAAACACCATATATTTT
V gene: TRBV5-4
D gene: NA
J gene: TRBJ1-3
clone size: NA

CDR3 protein: CASSATANTEAFF
CDR3 DNA: TGTGCCAGCAGCGCCACAGCGAACACTGAAGCTTTCTTT
V gene: TRBV9
D gene: NA
J gene: TRBJ1-1
clone size: few

CDR3 protein: CASSLSDRDMTDTQYF
CDR3 DNA: TGTGCCAGCAGCTTGTCCGACAGGGATATGACAGATACGCAGTATTTT
V gene: TRBV5-5
D gene: TRBD1
J gene: TRBJ2-3
clone size: few

CDR3 protein: CASSSRQGSNTEAFF
CDR3 DNA: TGTGCCAGCAGCTCTCGACAGGGTTCGAACACTGAAGCTTTCTTT
V gene: TRBV7-8
D gene: TRBD1
J gene: TRBJ1-1
clone size: NA